This record covers a single TCR beta chain. Its specificity is unknown. This entry belongs to a study of T cell responses to AZD1222 COVID-19 vaccine. Study details: Analysis merged second doses at about 4 or about 12 weeks.

Germline values: CDR1 SGHTA, CDR2 FQGTGA. The CDR3 has 14 residues. V lost 1 base to trimming and J lost 3 bases, with 8 bases between them. Study-wide points: Donor demographics were predominantly white British with a female majority; clonal diversity may be underestimated. The repertoires were collected only after the peak T cell response. Among vaccine-associated CD4 TCRs, coverage spanned spike, with dominance at 160-218 and 743-854.

Libraries were prepared by immunoSEQ multiplex PCR; TCRdb keeps only in-frame clonotypes and omits some of them. The data hold 65,000 to 70,000 clones, with roughly 82% observed a single time. The origin of this receptor is an adult in good health. V is TRBV7-3 and J is TRBJ2-3, with a possible D match to TRBD1 (6 bases). The material was peripheral blood, obtained on day 0 of AZD1222 vaccination. CDR3 nucleotides: TGTGCCAGCAGCTTAAGACAGGCGACAGATACGCAGTATTTT. As protein: CASSLRQATDTQYF.